This paragraph reports one T cell receptor beta chain. The table came from immunoSEQ multiplex PCR; TCRdb's copy has only in-frame clones and leaves some out. This table has about 73,000 clones, about 87% appearing once. The source of the sample is a study of cytomegalovirus exposure and HLA in healthy donors. The CDR3 length is 15 residues. V lost 7 bases to trimming and J lost 2 bases, with 15 bases between them. The V gene's germline CDR1 is LNHDA and CDR2 SQIVND (reference sequence). This clonotype originated in a woman aged 18-30 years in good health and CMV-seropositive. Sequencing used PBMCs. The rearrangement links TRBV19 to TRBJ1-5; D unclear. The CDR3 coding sequence is TGTGCCAGTACCCGATTTGGGCTGGGCAATCAGCCCCAGCATTTT. Residues: CASTRFGLGNQPQHF.